The clone carrying this T cell receptor beta chain was seen a handful of times. The record originates from a study of preoperative IRX-2 immunotherapy in early breast cancer. Repertoires were generated with immunoSEQ multiplex PCR, while TCRdb's copy carries only in-frame clones and drops some. The data contain 30,000 to 35,000 clones, around 96% of them singletons. V was trimmed by 10 bases and J by 2 bases, leaving 17 bases between them. Germline V gene lookup returns CDR1 SGHAT and CDR2 FQNNGV. The CDR3 runs 15 residues. This sample's treatment: preoperative locoregional IRX-2 cytokine immunotherapy. Preoperative locoregional IRX-2 cytokine immunotherapy was tested in the phase Ib source study.

This sequence joins TRBV11-2 and TRBJ2-2; the D gene is possibly TRBD2 (6 bases). The biological material was taken from a patient treated with IRX-2 immunotherapy. This TCR came from a human donor with breast cancer. CDR3 bases: TGTGCCACCTTGGGTGGGACTCTCAACACCGGGGAGCTGTTTTTT. The encoded protein is CATLGGTLNTGELFF.